This TCR beta chain was recovered during a study of T-cell memory formation after mild COVID-19. Whole-study results and caveats: Clones that contracted from day 15 to 85 had balanced CD4/CD8; later expanders were CD4+ biased. A subset of responding clones appeared in pre-infection memory, suggesting cross-reactive memory joined. Mainly CM and EM harbored the contracting CD4+ clones; mainly EMRA harbored the CD8+ ones.

CDR1 and CDR2 from the germline V gene are MNHEY and SVGAGI. The CDR3 runs to 16 residues. The ends were cut back, 8 bases at V and 0 bases at J, with 17 bases in the middle. As concerns this clonotype: Its target is not known.

TCRdb itself ran the 5' RACE reads through MiXCR, one entry per CDR3 protein. The sample shows some 130,000 distinct CDR3 sequences, over 15% of them seen only once. The origin of this receptor is a man aged 18 to 30 who had mild COVID-19 (a few samples of this study predate the infection). Cell type and time point are not known. This rearrangement joins TRBV6-5 to TRBJ1-3, with a weak D call TRBD1 (5 bases). The sequenced sample consisted of PBMCs or a T cell subset sorted from them (not recorded which). CDR3 sequence: CASAPLPGSSGNTIYF. CDR3 in DNA: TGTGCCAGCGCCCCCCTCCCAGGGTCCTCTGGAAACACCATATATTTT.